The rows below give T cell receptor beta chains drawn from one sample of a study of control samples from healthy donors and cancer patients. The assay was immunoSEQ multiplex PCR, and TCRdb's table has in-frame clones only and misses some. The sample yields about 130,000 clones, around 90% seen once. Sequencing used blood. All receptors come from a man in his late teens or twenties in good health. The CDR3 runs from the conserved cysteine through the conserved F or W. D genes are given only for firm matches. Size is omitted from some rows. Given values are once, few, many or a class for expanded clones.

TRBV7-3	-	TRBJ2-2	-	13	CASSRRGDGELFF	TGTGCCAGCAGCCGGCGGGGCGACGGGGAGCTGTTTTTT
TRBV2	-	TRBJ1-3	TRBD1	18	CASTRTWTGLSSGNTIYF	TGTGCCAGCACTCGAACCTGGACAGGTTTGAGCTCTGGAAACACCATATATTTT
TRBV7-2	-	TRBJ2-5	TRBD2	13	CASSLTGGETQYF	TGTGCCAGCAGCTTAACGGGAGGGGAGACCCAGTACTTC
TRBV4-1	-	TRBJ2-1	-	15	CASSQDRGGSNEQFF	TGCGCCAGCAGCCAAGATAGGGGGGGCTCCAATGAGCAGTTCTTC
TRBV9	-	TRBJ2-1	TRBD2	15	CASSGETSGYNEQFF	TGTGCCAGCAGCGGCGAGACTAGCGGGTATAATGAGCAGTTCTTC
TRBV3-1/TRBV3-2	few	TRBJ2-7	-	12	CASSQSSYEQYF	TGTGCCAGCAGCCAGAGCTCCTACGAGCAGTACTTC
TRBV7-6	-	TRBJ1-3	-	17	CASSLAPGTPSGNTIYF	TGTGCCAGCAGCTTAGCGCCCGGGACTCCCTCTGGAAACACCATATATTTT
TRBV7-3	-	TRBJ2-2	TRBD1	18	CASSPGVPAGTGTGELFF	TGTGCCAGCAGCCCAGGGGTTCCAGCCGGGACAGGGACCGGGGAGCTGTTTTTT
TRBV30	-	TRBJ1-6	-	13	CAWSPQPNSPLHF	TGTGCCTGGAGCCCTCAGCCAAATTCACCCCTCCACTTT
TRBV9	-	TRBJ2-1	-	16	CASSVEGLKSYNEQFF	TGTGCCAGCAGCGTAGAGGGCCTTAAGTCTTACAATGAGCAGTTCTTC
TRBV29-1	-	TRBJ1-2	-	15	CSVESAEIANYGYTF	TGCAGCGTTGAATCGGCAGAAATCGCTAACTATGGCTACACCTTC
TRBV15	-	TRBJ2-1	-	16	CATSGDTKPSYNEQFF	TGTGCCACCAGCGGGGACACTAAGCCCTCCTACAATGAGCAGTTCTTC
TRBV29-1	-	TRBJ2-6	-	12	CSVRSGANVLTF	TGCAGCGTTCGATCTGGGGCCAACGTCCTGACTTTC
TRBV11-2	-	TRBJ2-1	-	15	CASSLAGSFYNEQFF	TGTGCCAGCAGCTTAGCTGGGAGCTTCTACAATGAGCAGTTCTTC
TRBV5-6	-	TRBJ1-5	-	15	CASSLAGGGNQPQHF	TGTGCCAGCAGCTTGGCCGGGGGGGGCAATCAGCCCCAGCATTTT
TRBV12-5	few	TRBJ2-6	TRBD1	19	CASGLYTGGVLRGANVLTF	TGTGCTAGTGGTTTGTACACAGGGGGCGTTCTGAGGGGGGCCAACGTCCTGACTTTC
TRBV5-5	-	TRBJ2-4	-	14	CASSATLSGDIQYF	TGTGCCAGCAGCGCAACTCTGTCGGGAGACATTCAGTACTTC
TRBV5-4	-	TRBJ2-2	-	16	CASSLNSGEITGELFF	TGTGCCAGCAGCTTGAATTCAGGGGAAATCACCGGGGAGCTGTTTTTT
TRBV7-6	-	TRBJ1-1	-	14	CASSPGLEGTEAFF	TGTGCCAGCAGCCCAGGTCTCGAGGGGACTGAAGCTTTCTTT
TRBV9	few	TRBJ2-1	-	15	CASTRGRSDGNEQFF	TGTGCCAGCACCCGAGGCAGATCCGACGGCAATGAGCAGTTCTTC
TRBV9	-	TRBJ2-1	-	14	CASSVVNQGDEQFF	TGTGCCAGCAGCGTAGTGAATCAGGGAGATGAGCAGTTCTTC
TRBV7-2	-	TRBJ2-1	TRBD2	16	CASSLATGTSSNEQFF	TGTGCCAGCAGCTTAGCTACCGGGACTAGCAGTAATGAGCAGTTCTTC
TRBV5-4	once	TRBJ1-2	-	15	CASSLSQGLVGGYTF	TGTGCCAGCAGCTTGTCCCAAGGACTGGTGGGTGGCTACACCTTC
TRBV10-3	-	TRBJ1-6	-	14	CAIRAGSGNSPLHF	TGTGCCATCAGGGCAGGGAGCGGCAATTCACCCCTCCACTTT
TRBV29-1	-	TRBJ2-5	-	13	CSVKGLFQETQYF	TGCAGCGTGAAGGGACTTTTCCAAGAGACCCAGTACTTC
TRBV6-6	-	TRBJ2-7	TRBD2	15	CASSYGLAGSYEQYF	TGTGCCAGCAGTTATGGACTAGCGGGGAGCTACGAGCAGTACTTC
TRBV3-1/TRBV3-2	many	TRBJ2-6	-	16	CASSQEAGSGANVLTF	TGTGCCAGCAGCCAAGAAGCGGGCTCTGGGGCCAACGTCCTGACTTTC
TRBV6-5	-	TRBJ1-3	TRBD1	15	CASSYGGTGANTIYF	TGTGCCAGCAGTTATGGCGGGACAGGGGCAAACACCATATATTTT
TRBV28	-	TRBJ1-4	-	13	CASSFRLGEKLFF	TGTGCCAGCAGTTTCCGGTTGGGTGAAAAACTGTTTTTT
TRBV28	-	TRBJ1-1	-	13	CASIPGQNTEAFF	TGTGCCAGCATTCCTGGACAGAACACTGAAGCTTTCTTT
TRBV30	-	TRBJ2-3	-	13	CAWTDWNTDTQYF	TGTGCCTGGACGGACTGGAACACAGATACGCAGTATTTT
TRBV5-6	once	TRBJ2-5	-	15	CASSLGGGAQETQYF	TGTGCCAGCAGCTTGGGTGGCGGGGCTCAAGAGACCCAGTACTTC
TRBV19	-	TRBJ1-4	-	15	CASSISGATNEKLFF	TGTGCCAGTAGTATCAGTGGGGCAACTAATGAAAAACTGTTTTTT
TRBV29-1	-	TRBJ2-5	-	10	CSVLLETQYF	TGCAGCGTTTTGTTAGAGACCCAGTACTTC
TRBV2	-	TRBJ1-5	-	14	CASNPDSKGQPQHF	TGTGCCAGCAACCCGGACAGTAAAGGGCAGCCCCAGCATTTT
TRBV3-1/TRBV3-2	-	TRBJ1-6	-	16	CASSSRGGSYNSPLHF	TGTGCCAGCAGCTCCAGGGGAGGCTCCTATAATTCACCCCTCCACTTT
TRBV14	-	TRBJ2-1	-	17	CASSPQGGSGLYNEQFF	TGTGCCAGCAGCCCCCAGGGCGGCTCAGGACTATACAATGAGCAGTTCTTC
TRBV7-3	few	TRBJ1-1	-	13	CASSLGSTTEAFF	TGTGCCAGCAGTTTAGGGTCGACCACTGAAGCTTTCTTT
TRBV30	-	TRBJ1-3	TRBD1	14	CAWRGTGVGNTIYF	TGTGCCTGGAGGGGGACAGGGGTAGGAAACACCATATATTTT
TRBV11-3	once	TRBJ1-3	-	16	CASSLDPASSGNTIYF	TGTGCCAGCAGCTTAGATCCGGCGTCTTCTGGAAACACCATATATTTT
TRBV29-1	-	TRBJ1-1	TRBD1	15	CSVDPTGQGDTEAFF	TGCAGCGTTGACCCTACGGGACAGGGGGACACTGAAGCTTTCTTT
TRBV5-1	once	TRBJ2-1	TRBD2	17	CASSLPGTSGGGNEQFF	TGCGCCAGCAGCTTGCCCGGGACTAGCGGGGGGGGCAATGAGCAGTTCTTC
TRBV5-1	-	TRBJ2-2	-	17	CASSLDLQGSNTGELFF	TGCGCCAGCAGCTTGGATTTACAGGGCTCGAACACCGGGGAGCTGTTTTTT
TRBV10-3	-	TRBJ2-7	-	13	CASRKGGAYEQYF	TGTGCCAGTAGAAAAGGGGGAGCCTACGAGCAGTACTTC
TRBV24-1	-	TRBJ1-5	TRBD1	15	CATSAKTGGNQPQHF	TGTGCCACCAGTGCAAAAACAGGGGGCAATCAGCCCCAGCATTTT
TRBV11-2	-	TRBJ1-2	TRBD1	14	CASSLDGTDYGYTF	TGTGCCAGCAGCTTAGACGGGACAGACTATGGCTACACCTTC
TRBV24-1	-	TRBJ2-3	TRBD1	18	CATSDLVGTASSTDTQYF	TGTGCCACCAGTGATTTGGTCGGGACAGCATCCAGCACAGATACGCAGTATTTT
TRBV19	-	TRBJ1-3	-	13	CASTAAGGNTIYF	TGTGCCAGTACAGCGGCAGGGGGAAACACCATATATTTT